The 30 T cell receptor beta chains given below trace back to one sample, sequenced in a study of cytomegalovirus exposure and HLA in healthy donors. Profiled with immunoSEQ multiplex PCR; TCRdb holds only in-frame clones, not every one. This table holds over 200,000 clones, around 90% found once. The sample consisted of PBMCs. These receptors were taken from a woman younger than 35 in good health and CMV-seropositive.

The rearrangement joins TRBV25-1 to TRBJ2-3; unclear D gene. The V and J ends lost 6 bases and 4 bases respectively, with 8 bases between them. Germline CDR1 and CDR2: MGHDK and SYGVNS. The CDR3 sequence is 12 residues long. As DNA, the CDR3 is TGTGCCAGCAGCGCTACCCCAGATACGCAGTATTTT. Amino acids: CASSATPDTQYF.

CDR3: CATTPGGSKSHGYTF. In DNA, the CDR3 is TGTGCCACCACCCCCGGAGGCAGCAAATCCCATGGCTACACCTTC. The chain uses TRBV15 and TRBJ1-2, with D uncertain. Germline V gives CDR1 LNHNV, CDR2 YYDKDF (reference sequence). V dropped 7 bases and J dropped 6 bases, with 21 bases sitting between them. The CDR3 sequence is 15 residues long. The complete variable domain, with remaining parts taken from reference TRBV15 and TRBJ1-2, reads DAMVIQNPRYQVTQFGKPVTLSCSQTLNHNVMYWYQQKSSQAPKLLFHYYDKDFNNEADTPDNFQSRRPNTSFCFLDIRSPGLGDTAMYLCATTPGGSKSHGYTFGSGTRLTVV.

J is TRBJ2-7 and V is TRBV6-5, with D tentatively TRBD1 (6 bases). Trimming left V 7 bases short and J 2 bases short, with 15 bases between. In germline, CDR1 is MNHEY, CDR2 SVGAGI. The CDR3 contains 14 residues. CDR3 sequence reads: CASTRGGFTYEQYF. The DNA of the CDR3 is TGTGCCAGCACTCGAGGGGGATTCACCTACGAGCAGTACTTC.

V gene TRBV7-9 combines with J gene TRBJ1-1; a possible D gene is TRBD1 (5 bases). Germline V gives CDR1 SEHNR, CDR2 FQNEAQ (reference sequence). V gave up 2 bases and J gave up 5 bases, with 12 bases separating them. The CDR3 is 14 residues long. CDR3 region: CASSLRGLETEAFF. The CDR3 region has the DNA TGTGCCAGCAGCTTACGGGGGTTAGAAACTGAAGCTTTCTTT.

The CDR3 protein is CASSGPGESSYNEQFF. The DNA for the CDR3 is TGTGCCAGCAGTGGGCCGGGGGAGAGCTCCTACAATGAGCAGTTCTTC. The rearrangement uses TRBV2 and TRBJ2-1; D may be TRBD2 (6 bases). This CDR3 contains 16 residues. V was pared by 4 bases and J by 0 bases, with 13 bases between. The V gene's germline CDR1 is SNHLY and CDR2 FYNNEI. The complete variable domain, with remaining parts taken from reference TRBV2 and TRBJ2-1, reads EPEVTQTPSHQVTQMGQEVILRCVPISNHLYFYWYRQILGQKVEFLVSFYNNEISEKSEIFDDQFSVERPDGSNFTLKIRSTKLEDSAMYFCASSGPGESSYNEQFFGPGTRLTVL.

This clone was picked up many times. This chain uses TRBV5-5 with TRBJ2-7, with no clear D. The CDR3 length is 10 residues. Trimming shortened V by 7 bases and J by 4 bases, and 6 bases separated the two germline ends. Germline V CDR1 and CDR2: SGHKS, YYEKEE (reference sequence). CDR3 in amino acids: CASGRYEQYF. Here the CDR3 DNA reads TGTGCCAGCGGCAGGTACGAGCAGTACTTC.

The CDR3, as DNA: TGCAGCGTTGAAGAGACAGGGGGCTCCTTCTACGAGCAGTACTTC. Residues: CSVEETGGSFYEQYF. The chain combines TRBV29-1 with TRBJ2-7; TRBD1 matches 10 bases. Germline CDR1 SQVTM, CDR2 ANQGSEA. The V and J ends lost 0 bases and 3 bases, in that order; junction bases with no gene match: 5. This CDR3 region has 15 residues.

The CDR3 sequence: CASSLGQGPTEAFF. CDR3 DNA: TGTGCCAGCAGCCTCGGACAGGGCCCCACTGAAGCTTTCTTT. The chain uses TRBV7-9 and TRBJ1-1; 8 bases are shared with TRBD1. Germline V gives CDR1 SEHNR, CDR2 FQNEAQ (reference sequence). The CDR3 runs to 14 residues. Germline trimming cut 5 bases from V and 4 bases from J; bases unmatched to any gene: 6.

The chain employs TRBV10-3 and TRBJ1-3; D remains ambiguous. Germline V gene lookup returns CDR1 ENHRY and CDR2 SYGVKD. V gave up 2 bases and J gave up 7 bases, with 15 bases separating them. The CDR3 runs to 15 residues. CDR3 sequence: CAISEANAGFNTIYF. The CDR3 DNA sequence: TGTGCCATCAGTGAGGCAAACGCGGGTTTCAACACCATATATTTT.

The rearrangement uses TRBV2 and TRBJ1-1, with 7 nucleotides matching TRBD1. Germline values: CDR1 SNHLY, CDR2 FYNNEI. V trimming: 7 bases; J trimming: 0 bases; junction bases outside the gene matches: 8. The CDR3 contains 15 residues. Written as DNA, the CDR3 is TGTGCCAGCAAAACAGGGGCGGGTGTGAACACTGAAGCTTTCTTT. Encoded protein: CASKTGAGVNTEAFF.

This rearrangement joins TRBV28 to TRBJ1-4; possibly TRBD1 for D (6 bases). Trimming left V 2 bases short and J 2 bases short, with 15 bases between. Germline assignment: CDR1 MDHEN and CDR2 SYDVKM. The CDR3 length is 17 residues. The CDR3 coding sequence is TGTGCCAGCAGTTTAGGGGGAGCGGGGGCGACTAATGAAAAACTGTTTTTT. It specifies CASSLGGAGATNEKLFF.

V usage is TRBV5-4 and J usage is TRBJ1-2; 9 nucleotides align to TRBD1. The CDR3 is 15 residues long. CDR1 and CDR2 from the germline V gene are SGHNT and YYREEE (reference sequence). Trimming took 2 bases from V and 9 from J; bases not matched to a gene: 11. The CDR3, as DNA: TGTGCCAGCAGCTTTCCGGGACAGGGTCCAAATCGCTACACCTTC. Residues: CASSFPGQGPNRYTF.

V usage is TRBV7-2 and J usage is TRBJ2-7, with D hard to call. CDR3 length: 13 amino acids. V lost 3 bases, J lost 4 bases, and 10 bases lay in between. Germline assignment: CDR1 SGHTA and CDR2 FQGNSA. The CDR3 DNA is TGTGCCAGCAGCTTGGTAGGCGGTTACGAGCAGTACTTC. It specifies CASSLVGGYEQYF.

The chain combines TRBV14 with TRBJ2-7; D possibly corresponds to TRBD1 (6 bases). This CDR3 region has 14 residues. The germline CDR1 and CDR2 sequences are SGHDN and FVKESK. Deletions cut 3 bases from V and 3 bases from J, with 12 bases between. The CDR3 DNA reads TGTGCCAGCAGCCACTGGACAGCGGACTACGAGCAGTACTTC. Translation gives CASSHWTADYEQYF.

V gene TRBV7-7 combines with J gene TRBJ2-1; TRBD2 is a possible D gene (6 bases). V was shortened by 5 bases and J by 0 bases, with 11 bases between the two germline ends. The germline CDR1 and CDR2 sequences are SSHAT and FNYEAQ (reference sequence). The CDR3 consists of 15 residues. CDR3 in amino acids: CASSRDFSSYNEQFF. The CDR3 region has the DNA TGTGCCAGCAGCAGGGACTTTAGCTCCTACAATGAGCAGTTCTTC.

This chain connects TRBV27 to TRBJ2-2; 7 bases match TRBD2. Germline assignment: CDR1 MNHEY and CDR2 SMNVEV (reference sequence). The CDR3 consists of 13 residues. V gave up 8 bases and J gave up 4 bases; unmatched junction bases: 4. The CDR3 spells CASSRETTGELFF. The CDR3 coding sequence is TGTGCCAGCTCGCGGGAGACCACCGGGGAGCTGTTTTTT.

The V and J genes are TRBV5-6 and TRBJ1-1; 8 bases fit TRBD1. CDR1 SGHDT and CDR2 YYEEEE come from the germline V gene. J lost 1 base, V lost 4 bases, and 6 bases had no gene match. There are 15 residues in the CDR3. CDR3 nucleotides: TGTGCCAGCAGCCCATGGGACAGGACGAACACTGAAGCTTTCTTT. Protein product: CASSPWDRTNTEAFF.

This chain uses TRBV6-6 with TRBJ2-1; the match to TRBD1 covers 8 bases. The germline gives CDR1 MNHNY, CDR2 SVGAGI (reference sequence). The CDR3 extends over 12 amino acids. Trimming cost V 9 bases and J 7 bases; bases outside gene matches: 5. This chain's CDR3 is CASRQGNNEQFF. In DNA, the CDR3 is TGTGCCAGTCGACAGGGGAATAATGAGCAGTTCTTC.

This chain joins TRBV14 and TRBJ2-7, with 11 bases identical to TRBD2. Germline CDR1 is SGHDN and CDR2 is FVKESK. Trimming removed 4 bases from V and 5 bases from J; junction bases left unmatched: 10. The CDR3 sequence is 16 residues long. The CDR3 region is CASSLMTGTSGDEQYF. The CDR3 region has the DNA TGTGCCAGCAGCCTGATGACCGGGACTAGCGGAGACGAGCAGTACTTC.

This clone is a singleton in its sample. The rearrangement links TRBV9 to TRBJ1-4, with 7 bases fitting TRBD1. V dropped 3 bases and J dropped 12; count of bases not matched to a gene: 8. Germline V gene data show CDR1 as SGDLS and CDR2 as YYNGEE. This CDR3 is 13 amino acids long. This CDR3 reads CASSDQTGLQLFF. Here the CDR3 DNA reads TGTGCCAGCAGCGATCAGACAGGGTTGCAACTGTTTTTT.

Comment on this clone: Additional DNA sequences in this sample encode the identical CDR3. V and J are TRBV27 and TRBJ1-5, with unresolved D. Trimming left V 2 bases short and J 7 bases short, with 9 bases between. The germline gives CDR1 MNHEY, CDR2 SMNVEV (reference sequence). The CDR3 loop spans 13 amino acids. The CDR3 sequence: CASSLGQNQPQHF. CDR3 DNA sequence: TGTGCCAGCAGTTTAGGGCAAAACCAGCCCCAGCATTTT.

This rearrangement joins TRBV15 to TRBJ1-1, with a tentative D call TRBD1 (5 bases). Germline CDR1 and CDR2: LNHNV and YYDKDF (reference sequence). V was shortened by 5 bases and J by 5 bases, with 12 bases between the two germline ends. This CDR3 has 13 residues. Written as DNA, the CDR3 is TGTGCCACCAGCCTAGGGGTGTCGACTGAAGCTTTCTTT. Its protein is CATSLGVSTEAFF.

The chain links TRBV19 to TRBJ1-5; 7 positions match TRBD1. The germline gives CDR1 LNHDA, CDR2 SQIVND (reference sequence). The CDR3 contains 15 residues. Losses at the gene ends were 5 bases for V and 7 bases for J; bases not matched to a gene: 11. The CDR3 DNA follows: TGTGCCAGTAGTTTAACCCGACAGGGTTGGCAGCCCCAGCATTTT. Translation gives CASSLTRQGWQPQHF.

This clone showed up just once. This CDR3 is CASRSSGTSSYNEQFF. CDR3 coding DNA: TGTGCCAGCAGATCGAGCGGGACTAGCTCCTACAATGAGCAGTTCTTC. The chain carries TRBV27 and TRBJ2-1; 8 bases match TRBD2. Germline V gene data show CDR1 as MNHEY and CDR2 as SMNVEV (reference sequence). Trimming removed 6 bases from V and 0 bases from J; junction bases left unmatched: 7. The CDR3 is 16 amino acids.

In this sample, this clone turned up a few times. This chain links TRBV2 with TRBJ1-2; the match to TRBD1 covers 9 bases. Germline-derived CDR1 and CDR2 are SNHLY and FYNNEI. The CDR3 extends over 12 amino acids. V was clipped by 8 bases and J by 7 bases; unmatched bases: 5. CDR3 sequence: CASRGQGGGYTF. Here the CDR3 DNA reads TGTGCCAGCCGGGGACAGGGCGGTGGCTACACCTTC.

The genes are TRBV2 and TRBJ2-3; 8 positions match TRBD2. This CDR3 has 15 residues. Germline values: CDR1 SNHLY, CDR2 FYNNEI. The V and J ends lost 6 bases and 8 bases, in that order; junction bases with no gene match: 13. The CDR3 DNA follows: TGTGCCAGCAGGCCCGGGGTAGCGGGAATCGGTACGCAGTATTTT. It translates to CASRPGVAGIGTQYF.

V and J are TRBV14 and TRBJ1-3, with D unresolved. CDR1 and CDR2 from the germline V gene are SGHDN and FVKESK. Trimming shortened V by 4 bases and J by 0 bases, and 10 bases separated the two germline ends. The CDR3 is made up of 15 amino acids. CDR3 sequence reads: CASSPRRHSGNTIYF. DNA for the CDR3: TGTGCCAGCAGCCCCCGGAGGCACTCTGGAAACACCATATATTTT.

This clone was observed a few times. The chain links TRBV19 to TRBJ1-5; D remains unclear. V dropped 3 bases and J dropped 0 bases, with 6 bases sitting between them. CDR1 LNHDA and CDR2 SQIVND come from the germline V gene (reference sequence). This CDR3 spans 14 amino acids. The CDR3 DNA follows: TGTGCCAGTAGTATCACTTTTAGCAATCAGCCCCAGCATTTT. This encodes CASSITFSNQPQHF.

The genes are TRBV29-1 and TRBJ2-2; the D gene is possibly TRBD1 (6 bases). The CDR3 is made up of 13 amino acids. Germline loops: CDR1 SQVTM, CDR2 ANQGSEA. Trimming removed 2 bases from V and 6 bases from J, with 10 bases in between. The CDR3 spells CSVESRTAGELFF. In nucleotides, the CDR3 is TGCAGCGTTGAATCCCGGACAGCCGGGGAGCTGTTTTTT.

This chain joins TRBV4-1 and TRBJ1-2; D might be TRBD1 (6 bases). The CDR3 length is 15 residues. V was pared by 0 bases and J by 3 bases, with 11 bases between. Germline V gene lookup returns CDR1 MGHRA and CDR2 YSYEKL. The CDR3 region is CASSQDSPGDYGYTF. In DNA, the CDR3 is TGCGCCAGCAGCCAAGATTCCCCAGGGGACTATGGCTACACCTTC.